This entry lists 31 T cell receptor beta chains sequenced from one sample in a study of early T cells in non-severe SARS-CoV-2 infection. Via MiXCR, TCRdb re-called the 5' RACE reads, giving one row per CDR3 protein. The data show roughly 65,000 distinct CDR3 sequences, about 11% seen once. Source material: whole blood. These receptors originate from an adult who was a healthcare worker with PCR-confirmed SARS-CoV-2 infection or an uninfected control (not recorded which).

This clonotype was counted ten times or more. The chain joins TRBV28 to TRBJ1-4; no clear D gene. The V end lost 2 bases, the J end lost 8 bases, and 9 bases lay between the germline ends. The CDR3 extends over 13 amino acids. Germline lookup yields CDR1 MDHEN and CDR2 SYDVKM. CDR3 sequence reads: CASSLGLMEKLFF. CDR3 nucleotide sequence: TGTGCCAGCAGTTTAGGCCTGATGGAAAAACTGTTTTTT.

The rearrangement joins TRBV3-1 to TRBJ2-2; D is possibly TRBD2 (6 bases). V lost 4 bases, J lost 4 bases, and 10 bases lay in between. The CDR3 runs 14 residues. CDR1 and CDR2 (germline): LGHDT, YNNKEL (reference sequence). Here the CDR3 reads CASSRSGSTGELFF. The CDR3 bases are TGTGCCAGCAGCCGGAGCGGGTCCACCGGGGAGCTGTTTTTT.

This clonotype was counted at least ten times. The chain uses TRBV5-1 and TRBJ2-7, with D possibly matching TRBD2 (6 bases). Germline V gene lookup returns CDR1 SGHRS and CDR2 YFSETQ. V was pared by 1 base and J by 2 bases, with 10 bases between. The CDR3 runs 14 residues. The CDR3 region is CASSLPLAPYEQYF. The DNA for the CDR3 is TGCGCCAGCAGCTTGCCCCTAGCGCCCTACGAGCAGTACTTC. The full variable domain, with the rest looked up from reference TRBV5-1 and TRBJ2-7, is KAGVTQTPRYLIKTRGQQVTLSCSPISGHRSVSWYQQTPGQGLQFLFEYFSETQRNKGNFPGRFSGRQFSNSRSEMNVSTLELGDSALYLCASSLPLAPYEQYFGPGTRLTVT.

This clonotype was detected only a few times. The chain employs TRBV2 and TRBJ1-1; D possibly corresponds to TRBD1 (5 bases). CDR3 length equals 13 residues. The V end lost 7 bases, the J end lost 1 base, and 10 bases lay between the germline ends. The germline V gene has CDR1 SNHLY and CDR2 FYNNEI. The CDR3 bases are TGTGCCAGCATGGGGGAGCGGAACACTGAAGCTTTCTTT. Its translation: CASMGERNTEAFF.

This clonotype has at least ten counts. The chain joins TRBV20-1 to TRBJ2-3; 14 positions match TRBD2. This CDR3 is built from 17 residues. V dropped 5 bases and J dropped 4; count of bases not matched to a gene: 11. Germline CDR1 DFQATT, CDR2 SNEGSKA (reference sequence). The CDR3, as DNA: TGCAGTGCTGGAAGGACTAGCGGGGGGAGGAAGGCAGATACGCAGTATTTT. This translates into CSAGRTSGGRKADTQYF.

This sequence joins TRBV9 and TRBJ2-1, with no clear D. Trimming stripped 4 bases from V and 0 bases from J, with 8 bases between. There are 14 residues in the CDR3. The germline CDR1 and CDR2 sequences are SGDLS and YYNGEE. The CDR3 region is CASSPTSSYNEQFF. Written as DNA, the CDR3 is TGTGCCAGCAGCCCTACGAGCTCCTACAATGAGCAGTTCTTC.

The chain is built from TRBV11-2 and TRBJ2-1; 13 bases map to TRBD2. The CDR3 extends over 15 amino acids. V gave up 2 bases and J gave up 9 bases; unmatched junction bases: 4. Germline V gene data show CDR1 as SGHAT and CDR2 as FQNNGV. The chain's CDR3 is CASSLRRTSGSEQFF. The CDR3 DNA sequence: TGTGCCAGCAGCTTACGAAGGACTAGCGGGAGTGAGCAGTTCTTC.

V gene TRBV28 combines with J gene TRBJ1-1; D remains ambiguous. V lost 3 bases, J lost 4 bases, and 12 bases lay in between. The length of the CDR3 is 14 residues. Germline-derived CDR1 and CDR2 are MDHEN and SYDVKM. The CDR3 sequence is CASSFRPVGTEAFF. The CDR3 DNA reads TGTGCCAGCAGTTTCCGACCAGTAGGCACTGAAGCTTTCTTT. Full variable domain (outside the CDR3, taken from reference TRBV28 and TRBJ1-1): DVKVTQSSRYLVKRTGEKVFLECVQDMDHENMFWYRQDPGLGLRLIYFSYDVKMKEKGDIPEGYSVSREKKERFSLILESASTNQTSMYLCASSFRPVGTEAFFGQGTRLTVV.

The chain links TRBV7-6 to TRBJ2-2; D is perhaps TRBD1 (6 bases). V was cut by 2 bases and J by 4 bases, with 11 bases left in between. The CDR3 extends over 15 amino acids. From germline, CDR1 is SGHVS and CDR2 FNYEAQ. This CDR3 is CASSLTGMGTGELFF. Here the CDR3 DNA reads TGTGCCAGCAGCTTAACAGGGATGGGCACCGGGGAGCTGTTTTTT.

This clonotype was counted a few times. V gene TRBV9 combines with J gene TRBJ2-7; tentatively, D is TRBD2 (5 bases). Per the germline V gene, CDR1 is SGDLS and CDR2 is YYNGEE. This CDR3 spans 13 amino acids. V lost 3 bases to trimming and J lost 2 bases, with 9 bases between them. The CDR3 reads CASSAGVTYEQYF. CDR3 nucleotides: TGTGCCAGCAGCGCCGGGGTAACCTACGAGCAGTACTTC.

This clonotype was observed at least ten times. This chain connects TRBV20-1 to TRBJ1-2; D call uncertain. This CDR3 has 11 residues. The germline V gene has CDR1 DFQATT and CDR2 SNEGSKA (reference sequence). With 5 bases removed from V and 4 bases from J, the gap between germline ends came to 8 bases. The CDR3 protein is CSAGTRYGYTF. The CDR3 DNA follows: TGCAGTGCTGGCACACGCTATGGCTACACCTTC.

The chain joins TRBV7-9 to TRBJ2-7; 12 bases map to TRBD2. Losses at the gene ends were 5 bases for V and 3 bases for J; bases not matched to a gene: 8. CDR1 and CDR2 (germline): SEHNR, FQNEAQ (reference sequence). The CDR3 is 16 residues long. DNA for the CDR3: TGTGCCAGCAGCATGGGACTAGCGGGTTCCCTCTACGAGCAGTACTTC. It encodes CASSMGLAGSLYEQYF. Filled out from reference TRBV7-9 and TRBJ2-7, the complete variable domain reads DTGVSQNPRHKITKRGQNVTFRCDPISEHNRLYWYRQTLGQGPEFLTYFQNEAQLEKSRLLSDRFSAERPKGSFSTLEIQRTEQGDSAMYLCASSMGLAGSLYEQYFGPGTRLTVT.

The chain couples TRBV9 to TRBJ1-1, with D unresolved. The germline V and J ends were trimmed by 4 bases and 4 bases, with 11 bases remaining between them. CDR3 length: 13 amino acids. Germline-derived CDR1 and CDR2 are SGDLS and YYNGEE. CDR3 sequence: CASSFGDGTEAFF. For the CDR3, the DNA is TGTGCCAGCAGCTTCGGGGATGGCACTGAAGCTTTCTTT.

This clonotype was counted between two and nine times. V gene TRBV6-6 combines with J gene TRBJ2-3, with D possibly TRBD2 on 5 matching bases. The V end lost 6 bases, the J end lost 2 bases, and 12 bases lay between the germline ends. CDR1 is MNHNY and CDR2 is SVGAGI in the germline V gene (reference sequence). The CDR3 has 14 residues. CDR3: CASSRTRATDTQYF. CDR3 coding DNA: TGTGCCAGCAGCCGTACTAGGGCCACAGATACGCAGTATTTT.

A remark on this clonotype: A single base separates this from a much larger clone, so it may be a read error. This chain connects TRBV7-9 to TRBJ2-1; D remains ambiguous. The CDR3 extends over 11 amino acids. Germline assignment: CDR1 SEHNR and CDR2 FQNEAQ (reference sequence). CDR3 coding DNA: TGTGCCAGCAGCTCCGACAAAGAGCAGTTCTTC. This sequence encodes CASSSDKEQFF.

This clonotype came up a few times. J is TRBJ2-1 and V is TRBV12-3 or TRBV12-4; D could derive from TRBD1 or TRBD2 (5 bases each). Trimming shortened V by 5 bases and J by 10 bases, and 18 bases separated the two germline ends. The CDR3 has 14 amino acids. The CDR3 region has the DNA TGTGCCAGCAGTCCCCGGGACCGGGCTGGGGAGCAGTTCTTC. As protein: CASSPRDRAGEQFF.

The sample holds many counts of this clonotype. The chain employs TRBV20-1 and TRBJ2-3; 12 bases are a match to TRBD2. CDR3 size: 16 residues. Germline-derived CDR1 and CDR2 are DFQATT and SNEGSKA (reference sequence). V trimming: 1 base; J trimming: 5 bases; junction bases outside the gene matches: 7. CDR3 in amino acids: CSARGLAGADRDTQYF. The DNA of the CDR3 is TGCAGTGCTAGAGGACTAGCGGGAGCGGATAGAGATACGCAGTATTTT.

This clonotype was counted at least ten times. The CDR3 sequence is CSAIGTTGNTIYF. DNA of the CDR3: TGCAGTGCTATTGGGACAACTGGAAACACCATATATTTT. The V and J genes are TRBV20-1 and TRBJ1-3; D possibly corresponds to TRBD1 (6 bases). The CDR3 contains 13 residues. Germline V CDR1 and CDR2: DFQATT, SNEGSKA (reference sequence). The V and J ends lost 4 bases and 2 bases respectively, with 9 bases between them.

This clonotype was observed many times. The chain couples TRBV3-1 to TRBJ2-7; 8 bases fit TRBD2. CDR1 and CDR2 (germline): LGHDT, YNNKEL (reference sequence). V shed 6 bases, J shed 6 bases, and the junction held 10 bases outside the gene matches. This CDR3 is 14 amino acids long. The CDR3 DNA follows: TGTGCCAGCAGTCCAAAAGCGGGAGCAGCCGAGCAGTACTTC. It specifies CASSPKAGAAEQYF.

This clonotype was seen only a few times. This chain uses TRBV7-6 with TRBJ2-5; 9 bases are shared with TRBD2. The CDR3 contains 15 residues. Per germline, CDR1 SGHVS and CDR2 FNYEAQ. Unmatched junction bases numbered 5, after V lost 2 bases and J lost 4 bases. Written as DNA, the CDR3 is TGTGCCAGCAGCTTAATGGAAGCGGGAGGAGAGACCCAGTACTTC. Translating it yields CASSLMEAGGETQYF.

This rearrangement joins TRBV10-3 to TRBJ1-2, with D perhaps TRBD1 (5 bases). Germline V gene lookup returns CDR1 ENHRY and CDR2 SYGVKD. Trimming pared 2 bases from V and 0 bases from J, leaving 16 bases between. CDR3 length: 17 amino acids. CDR3 in DNA: TGTGCCATCAGTGAGCTGTCCGACAGAGTAGCTAACTATGGCTACACCTTC. It translates to CAISELSDRVANYGYTF.

This clonotype was seen ten or more times. The V gene is TRBV19, the J gene TRBJ2-3; D remains ambiguous. The germline V and J ends were trimmed by 2 bases and 4 bases, with 1 base remaining between them. Germline CDR1 is LNHDA and CDR2 is SQIVND (reference sequence). This CDR3 has 11 amino acids. CDR3 in DNA: TGTGCCAGTAGTATATCAGATACGCAGTATTTT. Residues: CASSISDTQYF.

CDR3 nucleotide sequence: TGTGCCAGCACCCTAGCTCGACTAAGTGAAGAGACCCAGTACTTC. Amino acid sequence: CASTLARLSEETQYF. This rearrangement joins TRBV6-1 to TRBJ2-5, with D maybe TRBD2 (5 bases). In germline, CDR1 is MNHNS, CDR2 SASEGT. The CDR3 covers 15 residues. Deletions cut 7 bases from V and 3 bases from J, with 18 bases between.

In its sample, this clonotype was seen a few times. V and J are TRBV28 and TRBJ2-6; the D gene is possibly TRBD1 (6 bases). Per the germline V gene, CDR1 is MDHEN and CDR2 is SYDVKM. Trimming removed 3 bases from V and 4 bases from J, with 16 bases in between. The CDR3 is made up of 17 amino acids. The CDR3 DNA reads TGTGCCAGCAGTTTCCACAGGGCTAAACAGGGGGCCAACGTCCTGACTTTC. Protein product: CASSFHRAKQGANVLTF.

In this sample, this clonotype turned up many times. The chain recombines TRBV28 with TRBJ2-7; D is possibly TRBD1 (5 bases). The CDR3 is made up of 15 amino acids. CDR1 and CDR2 from the germline V gene are MDHEN and SYDVKM. Trimming removed 3 bases at V and 0 bases at J, with 12 bases between. In DNA form, the CDR3 reads TGTGCCAGCAGTTTGTCAGGGTTCCCCTCCTACGAGCAGTACTTC. Residues: CASSLSGFPSYEQYF.

This clonotype was counted between two and nine times. V usage is TRBV4-1 and J usage is TRBJ2-2; 8 bases are a match to TRBD1. Germline CDR1 MGHRA, CDR2 YSYEKL. This CDR3 has 15 amino acids. The trim removed 4 bases at V and 4 bases at J, leaving 5 bases unmatched. The CDR3, as DNA: TGCGCCAGCAGCCTCAGGACAGGGAGCACCGGGGAGCTGTTTTTT. Its protein is CASSLRTGSTGELFF.

This clonotype has a handful of counts. The rearrangement joins TRBV23-1 to TRBJ2-4; the D is unclear. TRBV23-1 is treated as an ORF (open reading frame) with a function not yet certain. CDR3 length: 14 amino acids. Trimming removed 4 bases from V and 0 bases from J, with 7 bases in between. The CDR3: CASSPSLAKNIQYF. CDR3 nucleotide sequence: TGCGCCAGCAGTCCCTCTTTAGCCAAAAACATTCAGTACTTC.

There are many counts of this clonotype. The genes are TRBV5-1 and TRBJ1-6; no reliable D call. With 0 bases removed from V and 0 bases from J, the gap between germline ends came to 13 bases. In germline, CDR1 is SGHRS, CDR2 YFSETQ. The CDR3 length is 18 residues. The CDR3 DNA reads as TGCGCCAGCAGCTTGGGCGGCGCCGTCCGCTCCTATAATTCACCCCTCCACTTT. Translated, it gives CASSLGGAVRSYNSPLHF. Drawing the rest from reference TRBV5-1 and TRBJ1-6, the complete variable domain is KAGVTQTPRYLIKTRGQQVTLSCSPISGHRSVSWYQQTPGQGLQFLFEYFSETQRNKGNFPGRFSGRQFSNSRSEMNVSTLELGDSALYLCASSLGGAVRSYNSPLHFGNGTRLTVT.

This clonotype was detected many times. This chain links TRBV25-1 with TRBJ2-3; D is ambiguous. The germline V and J ends were trimmed by 3 bases and 10 bases, with 8 bases remaining between them. The CDR3 sequence is 11 residues long. Looked up from germline, CDR1 is MGHDK and CDR2 is SYGVNS. CDR3 loop: CASSEGRSQYF. CDR3 sequence (DNA): TGTGCCAGCAGTGAGGGTAGGTCGCAGTATTTT.

In this sample, this clonotype turned up many times. The V call is TRBV20-1, the J call TRBJ2-5, with 12 bases matching TRBD2. Germline CDR1 reads DFQATT; CDR2 reads SNEGSKA (reference sequence). The V and J ends lost 5 bases and 7 bases, in that order; junction bases with no gene match: 11. The CDR3 has 15 residues. The CDR3 sequence: CSARLAGDAVGTQYF. CDR3 coding DNA: TGCAGTGCTCGACTAGCGGGAGACGCGGTGGGGACCCAGTACTTC.

With regard to this clonotype: One end of the junction does not line up with germline, which may come from a read error. V and J are TRBV7-9 and TRBJ2-6, with a possible D match to TRBD1 (5 bases). The CDR3 length is 13 residues. Germline CDR1 reads SEHNR; CDR2 reads FQNEAQ (reference sequence). CDR3: CASGPSGANILTF. CDR3 nucleotides: TGTGCCAGCGGCCCTTCTGGGGCCAACATCCTGACTTTC.